This T cell receptor beta chain appears in the sequencing data of a study of blood T cell repertoires in COVID-19. Across the whole study: Acute and convalescent COVID-19 specimens originated in the United States, Italy and Spain. Sources were T cells, B-cell-depleted T cells, or PBMCs; the material itself was cDNA or gDNA.

Germline values: CDR1 LNHNV, CDR2 YYDKDF (reference sequence). This CDR3 is 15 amino acids long. The V end was cut by 0 bases, the J end by 10 bases, with 13 bases between. Generated by immunoSEQ multiplex PCR, the TCRdb table keeps only in-frame clones and is missing some. The table shows around 280,000 clones, with 75% to 90% occurring only once. Sample: peripheral blood. The chain carries TRBV15 and TRBJ1-6; D is undetermined. The sequence was obtained from a woman between 45 and 65 years old who had recovered from COVID-19. The CDR3 DNA is TGTGCCACCAGCAGAGATCTACAGACCGTCTCACCCCTCCACTTT. Encoded protein: CATSRDLQTVSPLHF. Drawing the rest from reference TRBV15 and TRBJ1-6, the complete variable domain is DAMVIQNPRYQVTQFGKPVTLSCSQTLNHNVMYWYQQKSSQAPKLLFHYYDKDFNNEADTPDNFQSRRPNTSFCFLDIRSPGLGDTAMYLCATSRDLQTVSPLHFGNGTRLTVT.